These 18 T cell receptor beta chains share one sample of origin, sequenced in a study of blood T cell repertoires in COVID-19 (dated by TCRdb to the early 2020s). Library method: the immunoSEQ multiplex PCR assay. TCRdb re-hosts the immuneACCESS table, in-frame sequences only. Its copies lack some clones; in the studies checked, an unresolved V gene accounts for under half of them, and the cause for the rest is not known. The sample table lists approximately 65,000 clones, more than 60% of them with a count of one. Of the sample, about a fifth falls within the top ten clones. The sequenced sample consisted of peripheral blood. All receptors derive from a woman over 75 with active or convalescent COVID-19.

The chain carries TRBV9 and TRBJ1-4, with TRBD1 matching over 9 bases. The V gene's germline CDR1 is SGDLS and CDR2 YYNGEE. V was clipped by 3 bases and J by 8 bases; unmatched bases: 8. This CDR3 has 15 residues. CDR3 DNA: TGTGCCAGCAGCGCACGTACCGGACAGGGGGAAAAACTGTTTTTT. Translation: CASSARTGQGEKLFF. The full variable domain, with the rest looked up from reference TRBV9 and TRBJ1-4, is DSGVTQTPKHLITATGQRVTLRCSPRSGDLSVYWYQQSLDQGLQFLIQYYNGEERAKGNILERFSAQQFPDLHSELNLSSLELGDSALYFCASSARTGQGEKLFFGSGTQLSVL.

This clone was observed a few times. CDR3 DNA: TGTGCCAGCAGTCAACAGGGCTCATATAGCAATCAGCCCCAGCATTTT. This encodes CASSQQGSYSNQPQHF. This rearrangement joins TRBV4-2 to TRBJ1-5, with D maybe TRBD1 (6 bases). Germline CDR1 reads LGHNA; CDR2 reads YNFKEQ. With 6 bases removed from V and 0 bases from J, the gap between germline ends came to 15 bases. The CDR3 contains 16 residues.

At least ten counts were recorded for this clone. Here the CDR3 DNA reads TGTGCCAGCAGCCGGACAGGAGTAGACTACGAGCAGTACTTC. Its translation is CASSRTGVDYEQYF. The chain combines TRBV7-9 with TRBJ2-7; the match to TRBD1 covers 7 bases. In germline, CDR1 is SEHNR, CDR2 FQNEAQ (reference sequence). CDR3 length: 14 amino acids. V was clipped by 5 bases and J by 3 bases; unmatched bases: 7.

The rearrangement links TRBV12-3 or TRBV12-4 to TRBJ1-2; D is perhaps TRBD1 (5 bases). The CDR3 length is 13 residues. Trimming took 7 bases from V and 4 from J, leaving 13 bases between them. The CDR3 region is CASIRGGGYGYTF. For the CDR3, the DNA is TGTGCCAGCATCCGGGGGGGAGGCTATGGCTACACCTTC.

The rearrangement links TRBV7-9 to TRBJ1-1; D gene uncertain. Germline V gene data show CDR1 as SEHNR and CDR2 as FQNEAQ (reference sequence). CDR3 size: 13 residues. V was trimmed by 1 base and J by 4 bases, leaving 7 bases between them. CDR3 in amino acids: CASSLVTTTEAFF. DNA of the CDR3: TGTGCCAGCAGCTTAGTAACAACCACTGAAGCTTTCTTT.

The chain carries TRBV2 and TRBJ2-7; tentatively, D is TRBD1 (6 bases). The length of the CDR3 is 13 residues. V was pared by 8 bases and J by 2 bases, with 13 bases between. The germline V gene encodes CDR1 SNHLY and CDR2 FYNNEI. The DNA of the CDR3 is TGTGCCAGCCTTGAGAACAGGGCCTACGAGCAGTACTTC. It encodes CASLENRAYEQYF.

This clone appeared a few times. The rearrangement uses TRBV21-1 and TRBJ2-7; no check of the table's D call, TRBD1, against the DNA was made. TRBV21-1 is listed as a pseudogene. This CDR3 region has 16 residues. CDR3 bases: TGTGCCAGCAGCAAAGATTGGGGACAGGGACCTAACGAGCAGTACTTC. Its translation: CASSKDWGQGPNEQYF.

This chain joins TRBV6-1 and TRBJ1-1; 8 bases line up with TRBD1. The length of the CDR3 is 18 residues. The junction had 13 bases not matched to a gene; V was cut back by 4 bases and J by 0 bases. Germline V gene lookup returns CDR1 MNHNS and CDR2 SASEGT. CDR3 residues: CASSATRPDRVLNTEAFF. As DNA, the CDR3 is TGTGCCAGCAGTGCTACTCGTCCGGACAGGGTATTGAACACTGAAGCTTTCTTT.

This clone showed up many times. The chain uses TRBV3-1 (or the pseudogene TRBV3-2) and TRBJ2-2; the D gene is possibly TRBD1 (5 bases). The V end was cut by 4 bases, the J end by 1 base, with 7 bases between. The CDR3 extends over 14 amino acids. Per germline, CDR1 LGHDT and CDR2 YNNKEL (reference sequence). The DNA of the CDR3 is TGTGCCAGCAGCCCCAGGGAGAACACCGGGGAGCTGTTTTTT. It is translated as CASSPRENTGELFF.

V and J are TRBV6-5 and TRBJ2-7; D gene uncertain. V lost 2 bases and J 2 bases, leaving 10 bases between the germline ends. Germline V gene sequence: CDR1 MNHEY, CDR2 SVGAGI. The CDR3 spans 14 residues. The CDR3 reads CASSYNTPPYEQYF. CDR3 sequence (DNA): TGTGCCAGCAGTTACAACACACCACCCTACGAGCAGTACTTC.

The chain has TRBV5-6 and TRBJ1-5; D is perhaps TRBD1 (5 bases). This CDR3 contains 12 residues. Germline loops: CDR1 SGHDT, CDR2 YYEEEE. V was cut by 2 bases and J by 7 bases, with 7 bases left in between. The CDR3 loop is CASSFWGQPQHF. The DNA of the CDR3 is TGTGCCAGCAGCTTTTGGGGCCAGCCCCAGCATTTT.

The sample holds one count of this clone. The chain has TRBV7-9 and TRBJ1-3; the D is unclear. V lost 1 base and J lost 2, with 15 bases in between. Germline CDR1 reads SEHNR; CDR2 reads FQNEAQ (reference sequence). The CDR3 contains 17 residues. The DNA for the CDR3 is TGTGCCAGCAGCTTAGGAAATATTCTCGCGACTGGAAACACCATATATTTT. As protein: CASSLGNILATGNTIYF.

V is TRBV19 and J is TRBJ1-1, with 7 positions matching TRBD1. Germline V gene lookup returns CDR1 LNHDA and CDR2 SQIVND (reference sequence). V was clipped by 3 bases and J by 5 bases; unmatched bases: 6. This CDR3 has 14 residues. CDR3 nucleotides: TGTGCCAGTAGTATCCAGGGGGTCTTTACTGAAGCTTTCTTT. It encodes CASSIQGVFTEAFF.

The V gene is TRBV5-1, the J gene TRBJ2-2, with a possible D match to TRBD2 (6 bases). Trimming left V 3 bases short and J 5 bases short, with 11 bases between. CDR1 SGHRS and CDR2 YFSETQ come from the germline V gene. CDR3 size: 14 residues. CDR3 sequence reads: CASSSGGGTGELFF. CDR3 DNA sequence: TGCGCCAGCAGCTCTGGAGGAGGGACCGGGGAGCTGTTTTTT.

The chain uses TRBV29-1 and TRBJ2-3; 8 positions match TRBD2. The CDR3 has 15 residues. Per germline, CDR1 SQVTM and CDR2 ANQGSEA. Trimming at V came to 4 bases and at J to 2 bases, leaving 8 bases not matched to a gene. DNA for the CDR3: TGCAGCGTTGTGTCTAGCGGGCTAAACACAGATACGCAGTATTTT. It encodes CSVVSSGLNTDTQYF.

The V gene is TRBV5-1, the J gene TRBJ1-1, with TRBD1 identical over 8 bases. Germline V gene sequence: CDR1 SGHRS, CDR2 YFSETQ. J was trimmed by 8 bases and V by 5 bases; bases with no gene match: 11. This CDR3 comprises 14 residues. The CDR3 here is CASRSSPDRGEAFF. As DNA, the CDR3 is TGCGCCAGCAGATCCAGCCCCGACAGGGGAGAAGCTTTCTTT.

V is TRBV18 and J is TRBJ2-2; 7 positions match TRBD1. Losses at the gene ends were 6 bases for V and 0 bases for J; bases not matched to a gene: 1. Germline CDR1 reads KGHSH; CDR2 reads LQKENI. The CDR3 runs to 14 residues. The CDR3 bases are TGTGCCAGCTCGGGGACAGCGAACACCGGGGAGCTGTTTTTT. This codes for CASSGTANTGELFF. Full variable domain (rest looked up from reference TRBV18 and TRBJ2-2): NAGVMQNPRHLVRRRGQEARLRCSPMKGHSHVYWYRQLPEEGLKFMVYLQKENIIDESGMPKERFSAEFPKEGPSILRIQQVVRGDSAAYFCASSGTANTGELFFGEGSRLTVL.

The chain links TRBV5-1 to TRBJ1-6; 9 bases are a match to TRBD1. Germline loops: CDR1 SGHRS, CDR2 YFSETQ. CDR3 length: 15 residues. Losses at the gene ends were 4 bases for V and 7 bases for J; bases not matched to a gene: 6. CDR3 nucleotides: TGCGCCAGCAGCGGGGACAGGGTAGGGAATTCACCCCTCCACTTT. This translates into CASSGDRVGNSPLHF.